This note documents a single T cell receptor beta chain sequence. Antigen: not known. Among the donors, all were Caucasian adults who lived in Nashville, Tennessee. In germline, CDR1 is MNHEY, CDR2 SMNVEV (reference sequence). With 6 bases clipped from V and 4 bases from J, the junction kept 6 bases outside the gene matches. This CDR3 is 15 amino acids long. This record comes from a study of shared clonotypes between healthy human individuals. This table comes from immunoSEQ multiplex PCR, and its TCRdb copy is limited to in-frame clones, with some not included. The table includes around 2,000,000 clones, 90% to 95% detected once. Points from the study as a whole: It was expected that sequencing depth would affect clonotype sharing among donors. Estimated richness was generally greater in naive than memory subsets. The generation probabilities recorded for non-shared clonotypes fell below those of clonotypes shared by all four donors.

The genes are TRBV27 and TRBJ1-6; TRBD1 aligns across 7 bases. The sequencing sample was made of naive CD4+ T cells sorted from blood. The subset: CD45RA+ positively selected. The clonotype comes from a man younger than 35 in good health. Written as DNA, the CDR3 is TGTGCCAGCAGCGCGACAGGGCAGTATAATTCACCCCTCCACTTT. Its protein product is CASSATGQYNSPLHF.